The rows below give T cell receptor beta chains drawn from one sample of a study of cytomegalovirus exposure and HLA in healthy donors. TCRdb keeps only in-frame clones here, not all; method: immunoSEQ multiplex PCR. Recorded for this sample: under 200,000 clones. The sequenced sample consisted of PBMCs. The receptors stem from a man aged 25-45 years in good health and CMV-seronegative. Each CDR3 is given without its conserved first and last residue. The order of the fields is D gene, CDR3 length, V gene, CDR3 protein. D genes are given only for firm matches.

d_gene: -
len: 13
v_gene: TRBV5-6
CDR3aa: ASSLFAGARETQY

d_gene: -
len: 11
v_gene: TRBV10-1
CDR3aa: ASSGGMVYEQY

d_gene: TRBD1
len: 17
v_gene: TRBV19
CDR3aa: ASSIERTGGPWTYSPLH

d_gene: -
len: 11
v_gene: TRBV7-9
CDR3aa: ASSIDGGYEQY

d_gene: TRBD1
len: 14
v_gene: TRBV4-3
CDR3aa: ASSQDAGGPNYGYT

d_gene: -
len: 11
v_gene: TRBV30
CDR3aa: ASESGGNSPLH

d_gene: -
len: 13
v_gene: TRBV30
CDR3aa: AWSAQGSLMDTQY

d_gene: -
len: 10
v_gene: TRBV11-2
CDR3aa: ASSFLTDTQY

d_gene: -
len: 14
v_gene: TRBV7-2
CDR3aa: ASSVYRDISGNTMY

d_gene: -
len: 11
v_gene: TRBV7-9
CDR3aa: ASSLGGDHPQH

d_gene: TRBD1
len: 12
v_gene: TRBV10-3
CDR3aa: AISDDRGDTEAF

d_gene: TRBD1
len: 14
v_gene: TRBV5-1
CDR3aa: ASSPAGTGVSSEQY

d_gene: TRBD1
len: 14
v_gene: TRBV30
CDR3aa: AWSTYPGQATYGYT

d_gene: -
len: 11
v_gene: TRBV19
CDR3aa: ASTPEGRAEAF

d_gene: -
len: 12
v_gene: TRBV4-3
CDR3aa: ASSPSTVDTEAF

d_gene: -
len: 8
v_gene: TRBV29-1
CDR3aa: SVDWQEQF

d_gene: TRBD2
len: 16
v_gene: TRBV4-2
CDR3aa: ASSQDSLAGVVRNEQF

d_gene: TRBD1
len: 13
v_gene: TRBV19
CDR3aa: ASSSGTVVQETQY

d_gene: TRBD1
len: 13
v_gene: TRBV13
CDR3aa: ASSLKGQGRYEQY

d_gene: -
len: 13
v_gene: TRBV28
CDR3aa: ASILGGATNEKLF

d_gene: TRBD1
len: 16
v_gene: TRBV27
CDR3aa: ASIPLSAGQRNRYGYT

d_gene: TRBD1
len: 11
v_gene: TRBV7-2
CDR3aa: ASSKQGAQGAF

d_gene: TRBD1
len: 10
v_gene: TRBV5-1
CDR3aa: ASSPDRAEQY

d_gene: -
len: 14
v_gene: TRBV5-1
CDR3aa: ASSLVVTDFNYGYT

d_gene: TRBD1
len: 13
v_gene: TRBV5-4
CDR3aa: ASSADRGMNTEAF

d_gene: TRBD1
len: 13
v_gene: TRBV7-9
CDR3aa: ASSRGQGINYGYT

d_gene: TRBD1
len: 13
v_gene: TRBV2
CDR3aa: ASMGQGLRNEKLF

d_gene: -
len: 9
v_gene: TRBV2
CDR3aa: ASSPTYEQY

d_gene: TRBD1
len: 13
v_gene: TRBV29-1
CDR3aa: SVDYRGSSYNEQF

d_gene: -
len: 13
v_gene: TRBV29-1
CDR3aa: SVEEAVPDYNEQF

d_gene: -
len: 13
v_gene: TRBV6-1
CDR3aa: ASSRPGQGDSEQY

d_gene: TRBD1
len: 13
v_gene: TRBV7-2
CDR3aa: ASSLEDRANQPQH

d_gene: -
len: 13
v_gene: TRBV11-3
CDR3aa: ASSLGTANTDTQY

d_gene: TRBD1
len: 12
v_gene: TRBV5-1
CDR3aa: ASSPEGAGYGYT

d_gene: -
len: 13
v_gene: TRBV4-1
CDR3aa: ASSQVTARSYEQY

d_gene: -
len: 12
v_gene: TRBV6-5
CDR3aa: ASSYSMRTGELF

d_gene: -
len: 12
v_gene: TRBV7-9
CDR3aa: ASMGARRTDTQY

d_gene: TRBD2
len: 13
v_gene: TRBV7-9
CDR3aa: ASSLPPGLQETQY

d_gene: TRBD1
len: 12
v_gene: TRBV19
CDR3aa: ASNNRGPVYGYT

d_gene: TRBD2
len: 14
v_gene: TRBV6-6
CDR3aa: ASSPLAGVKTDTQY

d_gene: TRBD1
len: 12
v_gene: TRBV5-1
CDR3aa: ASRVRTGTEKLF

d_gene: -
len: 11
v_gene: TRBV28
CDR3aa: ASSWPGVTEAF

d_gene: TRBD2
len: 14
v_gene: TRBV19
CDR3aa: ASSINGGGIQETQY

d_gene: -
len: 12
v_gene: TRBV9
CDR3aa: ASGETGTYNEQF

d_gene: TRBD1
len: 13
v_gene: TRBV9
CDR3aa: ASSDEDRARSPLH

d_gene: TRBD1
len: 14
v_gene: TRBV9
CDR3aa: ASSPGLGTDSYGYT

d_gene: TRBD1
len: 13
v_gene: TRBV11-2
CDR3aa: ASSFVSGGNYGYT

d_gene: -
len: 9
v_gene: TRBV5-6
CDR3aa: ASSWGHEQF

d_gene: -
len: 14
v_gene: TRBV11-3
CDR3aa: ASSFRGATSGNTIY

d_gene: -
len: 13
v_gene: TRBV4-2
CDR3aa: ASSQSKSSYNEQF

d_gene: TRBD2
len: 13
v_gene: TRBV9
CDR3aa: ASSVATAGADTQY

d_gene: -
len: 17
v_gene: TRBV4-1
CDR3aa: ASSQSTHTLQVRGYGYT

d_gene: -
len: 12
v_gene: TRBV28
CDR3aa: ASRSGTINQPQH

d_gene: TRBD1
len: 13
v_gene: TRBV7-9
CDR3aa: ASSLFGQGEQTQY